The present TCR beta chain was sequenced within a study of blood T cell repertoires in COVID-19. Some clones are missing from TCRdb's copy, which holds only in-frame ones; the method was immunoSEQ multiplex PCR. The sample lists around 28,000 clones, over 75% occurring once. The trim removed 1 base at V and 3 bases at J, leaving 3 bases unmatched. The germline CDR1 and CDR2 sequences are GTSNPN and SVGIG (reference sequence). This CDR3 has 13 residues. The source of this sequence is a man aged 70 or older with active COVID-19. Sequencing used peripheral blood. The chain carries TRBV30 and TRBJ2-7; 7 bases line up with TRBD1. This chain's CDR3 is CAWSANRGYEQYF. The DNA of the CDR3 is TGTGCCTGGAGTGCGAACAGGGGCTACGAGCAGTACTTC.